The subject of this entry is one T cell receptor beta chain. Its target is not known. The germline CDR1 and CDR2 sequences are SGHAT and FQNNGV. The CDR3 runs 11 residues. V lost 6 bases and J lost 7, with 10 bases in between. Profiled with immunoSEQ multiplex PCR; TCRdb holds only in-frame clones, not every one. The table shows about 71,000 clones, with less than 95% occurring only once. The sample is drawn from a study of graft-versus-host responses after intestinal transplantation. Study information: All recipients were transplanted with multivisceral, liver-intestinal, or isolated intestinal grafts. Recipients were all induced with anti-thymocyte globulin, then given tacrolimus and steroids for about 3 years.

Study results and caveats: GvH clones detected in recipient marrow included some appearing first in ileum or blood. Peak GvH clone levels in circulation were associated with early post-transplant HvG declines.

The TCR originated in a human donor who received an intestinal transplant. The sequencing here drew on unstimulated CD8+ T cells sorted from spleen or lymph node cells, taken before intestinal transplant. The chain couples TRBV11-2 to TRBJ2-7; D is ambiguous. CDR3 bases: TGTGCCAGCAGGACCCGAGGTGAGCAGTACTTC. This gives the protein CASRTRGEQYF.